The rows below give T cell receptor beta chains drawn from one sample of a study of cytomegalovirus exposure and HLA in healthy donors. The method was immunoSEQ multiplex PCR; TCRdb's version includes in-frame clones alone and lacks a portion of them. The table shows about 130,000 clones, with 84% occurring only once. Input material: PBMCs. These receptors were taken from a young woman in good health and CMV-seropositive. CDR3s include the opening cysteine and the closing phenylalanine or tryptophan. D genes are given only for firm matches. Not all rows give a size; the values are once, few, many and, for expanded clones, a class.

CASTFDRGGGNTIYF	TGTGCCAGCACCTTCGACAGGGGAGGTGGAAACACCATATATTTT	TRBJ1-3	NA	TRBD1	TRBV6-1
CASSSRSYNEQFF	TGTGCCAGCAGTAGTCGCTCCTACAATGAGCAGTTCTTC	TRBJ2-1	NA	NA	TRBV7-3
CASSITRDINEQFF	TGTGCCAGCAGTATAACTAGGGATATCAATGAGCAGTTCTTC	TRBJ2-1	NA	NA	TRBV27
CSVEEVEYYGYTF	TGCAGCGTTGAAGAGGTAGAATACTATGGCTACACCTTC	TRBJ1-2	NA	NA	TRBV29-1
CAWGGIYEQYF	TGTGCCTGGGGGGGGATCTACGAGCAGTACTTC	TRBJ2-7	NA	NA	TRBV30
CAIRPPGVNTEAFF	TGTGCCATCAGGCCGCCAGGGGTGAACACTGAAGCTTTCTTT	TRBJ1-1	few	NA	TRBV10-3
CASSTGLYGYTF	TGTGCCAGCAGTACAGGGCTCTATGGCTACACCTTC	TRBJ1-2	NA	NA	TRBV6-1
CASSFRREAQPQHF	TGTGCCAGCAGTTTCCGGAGGGAGGCCCAGCCCCAGCATTTT	TRBJ1-5	few	NA	TRBV27
CASSLGLWLAGIEIRSYEQYF	TGTGCCAGCAGTTTAGGGCTGTGGCTAGCGGGGATCGAAATTAGGTCCTACGAGCAGTACTTC	TRBJ2-7	NA	TRBD2	TRBV28
CASSWGGTGFTNEKLFF	TGTGCCAGCAGCTGGGGGGGGACAGGGTTTACTAATGAAAAACTGTTTTTT	TRBJ1-4	NA	TRBD1	TRBV5-4
CSVEVGAVLNEQFF	TGCAGCGTTGAAGTGGGGGCCGTATTGAATGAGCAGTTCTTC	TRBJ2-1	NA	NA	TRBV29-1
CASSSLLAGGPEETQYF	TGTGCCAGCAGCTCGTTACTAGCGGGGGGGCCTGAAGAGACCCAGTACTTC	TRBJ2-5	NA	TRBD2	TRBV7-2
CASSPDTITEAFF	TGTGCCAGCAGCCCGGACACCATAACTGAAGCTTTCTTT	TRBJ1-1	NA	NA	TRBV7-8
CASTPGGFFDTQYF	TGCGCCAGCACTCCTGGGGGGTTTTTCGATACGCAGTATTTT	TRBJ2-3	NA	NA	TRBV10-2
CASSPLGANYGYTF	TGTGCCAGCAGTCCTCTGGGGGCCAACTATGGCTACACCTTC	TRBJ1-2	NA	NA	TRBV28
CASRADFYNEQFF	TGTGCCAGCAGGGCGGACTTCTACAATGAGCAGTTCTTC	TRBJ2-1	few	NA	TRBV2
CASSVAGREQYF	TGTGCCAGTAGTGTGGCAGGGCGGGAGCAGTACTTC	TRBJ2-7	NA	NA	TRBV19
CASSFLTGGTYEQYF	TGTGCCAGCAGTTTCCTGACAGGGGGAACTTACGAGCAGTACTTC	TRBJ2-7	NA	TRBD1	TRBV6-5
CASSSTGGSYEQYF	TGTGCCAGCAGCTCGACAGGGGGAAGCTACGAGCAGTACTTC	TRBJ2-7	NA	TRBD1	TRBV7-2
CASSLDLGLAGGLEQFF	TGTGCCAGCAGCTTAGACCTGGGACTAGCGGGGGGACTAGAGCAGTTCTTC	TRBJ2-1	NA	TRBD2	TRBV7-2
CASSPPGVGYGYTF	TGTGCCAGCAGCCCCCCCGGGGTTGGGTATGGCTACACCTTC	TRBJ1-2	few	NA	TRBV25-1
CASRSLQGEVSPLHF	TGTGCCAGCAGGTCGCTACAGGGTGAGGTTTCACCCCTCCACTTT	TRBJ1-6	NA	NA	TRBV6-6
CASSLAAGGGNSPLHF	TGTGCCAGCAGCTTAGCGGCCGGGGGTGGTAATTCACCCCTCCACTTT	TRBJ1-6	NA	NA	TRBV7-6
CASSLGEGADTQYF	TGCGCCAGCAGCTTGGGGGAGGGGGCAGATACGCAGTATTTT	TRBJ2-3	NA	NA	TRBV5-1
CASSSGQGSGNTIYF	TGTGCCAGCAGCTCCGGACAGGGCTCTGGAAACACCATATATTTT	TRBJ1-3	NA	TRBD1	TRBV7-9
CASSPRRETGELFF	TGTGCCAGCAGCCCAAGACGGGAAACCGGGGAGCTGTTTTTT	TRBJ2-2	NA	NA	TRBV2
CASSMEGQGRAGELFF	TGTGCCAGTAGTATGGAGGGACAGGGCAGGGCCGGGGAGCTGTTTTTT	TRBJ2-2	NA	TRBD1	TRBV19
CASSATGTYTGELFF	TGTGCCAGCAGCGCCACCGGGACTTACACCGGGGAGCTGTTTTTT	TRBJ2-2	NA	NA	TRBV9
CASSVDRGTGELFF	TGTGCCAGCAGCGTGGACAGGGGCACCGGGGAGCTGTTTTTT	TRBJ2-2	NA	TRBD1	TRBV7-6
CATGGTGLDEQYF	TGTGCCACCGGAGGGACAGGGCTCGACGAGCAGTACTTC	TRBJ2-7	NA	TRBD1	TRBV10-3
CASSILTGSQETQYF	TGTGCCAGTAGTATTTTAACAGGTAGCCAAGAGACCCAGTACTTC	TRBJ2-5	NA	NA	TRBV19
CASSLQRGRLETQYF	TGTGCCAGCAGCTTACAGCGGGGGCGTCTAGAGACCCAGTACTTC	TRBJ2-5	once	TRBD2	TRBV7-9
CASSPFSGTGDGEQYF	TGCGCCAGCAGCCCCTTTTCCGGGACAGGGGACGGCGAGCAGTACTTC	TRBJ2-7	NA	TRBD1	TRBV5-1
CASSLQGYEQYF	TGTGCCAGCAGCTTACAGGGCTACGAGCAGTACTTC	TRBJ2-7	NA	NA	TRBV7-2
CASSLTGDGTEAFF	TGTGCCAGCAGTCTGACAGGGGACGGGACTGAAGCTTTCTTT	TRBJ1-1	NA	TRBD1	TRBV6-5
CASTRQGTEAFF	TGCGCCAGCACCCGACAGGGTACCGAAGCTTTCTTT	TRBJ1-1	NA	TRBD1	TRBV10-2
CASSLMGATDTQYF	TGCGCCAGCAGCTTGATGGGGGCCACAGATACGCAGTATTTT	TRBJ2-3	few	NA	TRBV5-1
CATSSVGGETQYF	TGTGCCACCAGCAGCGTGGGAGGGGAGACCCAGTACTTC	TRBJ2-5	few	TRBD2	TRBV15
CASSLSSGGEHTDTQYF	TGTGCCAGCAGCTTATCTAGCGGGGGGGAACACACAGATACGCAGTATTTT	TRBJ2-3	few	TRBD2	TRBV11-3
CASSSGSGSYEQYF	TGTGCCAGCAGCTCGGGTAGCGGGTCCTACGAGCAGTACTTC	TRBJ2-7	NA	TRBD2	TRBV6-5
CAIRTDRGDSPLHF	TGTGCCATCAGGACCGACAGGGGGGATTCACCCCTCCACTTT	TRBJ1-6	NA	TRBD1	TRBV10-3
CASGGPERFSYNEQFF	TGCGCCAGTGGGGGCCCCGAAAGATTTTCCTACAATGAGCAGTTCTTC	TRBJ2-1	NA	NA	TRBV5-1
CASSLRHFSNQPQHF	TGTGCCAGCAGTTTAAGACACTTTAGCAATCAGCCCCAGCATTTT	TRBJ1-5	once	NA	TRBV6-5
CASRTRDRGTDTQYF	TGTGCCAGCAGGACCCGGGACAGGGGCACAGATACGCAGTATTTT	TRBJ2-3	NA	TRBD1	TRBV11-2
CASSLTYGLAGGYEQYF	TGTGCCAGCAGCTTAACCTACGGACTAGCGGGGGGCTACGAGCAGTACTTC	TRBJ2-7	NA	TRBD2	TRBV13
CASSPRLKSAYNTEAFF	TGTGCCAGCAGCCCCAGGCTCAAATCAGCCTACAACACTGAAGCTTTCTTT	TRBJ1-1	NA	NA	TRBV11-2
CASSDPGTEGDEQYF	TGTGCCAGCAGTGATCCGGGGACAGAGGGGGACGAGCAGTACTTC	TRBJ2-7	NA	TRBD1	TRBV25-1
CASSQEGLLGETQYF	TGCGCCAGCAGCCAAGAGGGGCTCTTAGGGGAGACCCAGTACTTC	TRBJ2-5	NA	NA	TRBV4-1
CAEGREGYQPQHF	TGTGCCGAGGGCAGGGAGGGGTACCAGCCCCAGCATTTT	TRBJ1-5	few	NA	TRBV6-1
CASSQVQIMNTEAFF	TGCGCCAGCAGCCAAGTTCAGATCATGAACACTGAAGCTTTCTTT	TRBJ1-1	NA	NA	TRBV4-1
CASSLAISGRAYEQYF	TGCGCCAGCAGCTTGGCGATTAGCGGACGGGCCTACGAGCAGTACTTC	TRBJ2-7	NA	NA	TRBV5-1
CAISSDRANTEAFF	TGTGCCATCAGTTCAGACAGGGCGAACACTGAAGCTTTCTTT	TRBJ1-1	few	TRBD1	TRBV10-3
CASSATGLGETQYF	TGTGCCAGCAGTGCCACAGGGCTCGGAGAGACCCAGTACTTC	TRBJ2-5	NA	NA	TRBV6-1
CASSYSPGGNQPQHF	TGTGCCAGCAGTTACTCCCCAGGTGGGAATCAGCCCCAGCATTTT	TRBJ1-5	NA	NA	TRBV6-5
CASSPSGGGVGTGELFF	TGTGCCAGCTCACCCTCTGGAGGGGGCGTTGGGACCGGGGAGCTGTTTTTT	TRBJ2-2	few	NA	TRBV18
CASRQGASGYTF	TGTGCCAGCAGACAGGGGGCGAGCGGCTACACCTTC	TRBJ1-2	NA	TRBD1	TRBV27
CASSQFAGGGRNTGELFF	TGCGCCAGCAGTCAGTTCGCCGGAGGGGGCCGCAACACCGGGGAGCTGTTTTTT	TRBJ2-2	NA	NA	TRBV23-1
CASSLDRANEQFF	TGCGCCAGCAGCTTAGACAGGGCGAATGAGCAGTTCTTC	TRBJ2-1	NA	TRBD1	TRBV5-1
CAISERSGGDTQYF	TGTGCCATCAGTGAGCGGAGCGGGGGAGATACGCAGTATTTT	TRBJ2-3	NA	TRBD2	TRBV10-3
CASSRTSGGLKETQYF	TGTGCCAGCAGTCGGACTAGCGGGGGGTTAAAAGAGACCCAGTACTTC	TRBJ2-5	NA	TRBD2	TRBV27